The source of this T cell receptor beta chain is a study of cytomegalovirus exposure and HLA in healthy donors. Overall study findings and caveats: Later on, an analysis tied around 17,000 TCR beta sequences to HLA alleles at 0.05 false discovery rate.

Amplification used 60 Vbeta primers and 13 Jbeta primers. Assay used: immunoSEQ multiplex PCR; TCRdb lists only in-frame clones, some missing. Seen here are about 160,000 clones, about 77% observed once, and the top ten hold approximately 1.2%. Looked up from germline, CDR1 is ENHRY and CDR2 is SYGVKD. After removal of 6 bases from V and 4 bases from J, the junction contained 11 bases not matched to a gene. This CDR3 is built from 15 residues. This clone has a handful of counts. Its antigen remains unidentified. The receptor comes from a man aged 25-40 years in good health and CMV-seronegative. The sequencing input was PBMCs. This sequence joins TRBV10-3 and TRBJ2-7, with 8 bases that match TRBD1. CDR3 sequence: CAIRGAAQGAYEQYF. The CDR3 coding sequence is TGTGCCATCAGAGGAGCGGCGCAGGGGGCTTACGAGCAGTACTTC.